The clone carrying this T cell receptor (beta chain) came up a few times. Its specificity is unknown. This sample stems from a study of T cells after yellow fever vaccination. Study at large: Libraries from low-cell-number fractions were prepared with the SMART-Seq v4 Ultra Low Input RNA kit.

Study-wide results and limits: When the response was secondary, it was weaker but reached its peak faster, day 5 versus 15.

V was trimmed by 0 bases and J by 1 base, leaving 6 bases between them. Per germline, CDR1 GTSNPN and CDR2 SVGIG (reference sequence). The CDR3 has 13 residues. The study made its TCR cDNA through 5'RACE template switching. That step introduced a universal primer site along with UMIs. TCRdb recomputed calls from the 5' RACE reads with MiXCR, one row per CDR3 protein. Of around 100,000 distinct CDR3 sequences in the sample, about 5.8% are singletons; the top ten hold 35% to 45%. V is TRBV30 and J is TRBJ1-1; D gene ambiguous. Here the sequenced sample was CD8+ T cells sorted from PBMCs, taken 10 days after the yellow fever booster vaccination. This receptor was obtained from a man younger than 30 who received the YFV17D yellow fever vaccine. Here the CDR3 DNA reads TGTGCCTGGAGTGTACTAGGGAACACTGAAGCTTTCTTT. The encoded protein is CAWSVLGNTEAFF.